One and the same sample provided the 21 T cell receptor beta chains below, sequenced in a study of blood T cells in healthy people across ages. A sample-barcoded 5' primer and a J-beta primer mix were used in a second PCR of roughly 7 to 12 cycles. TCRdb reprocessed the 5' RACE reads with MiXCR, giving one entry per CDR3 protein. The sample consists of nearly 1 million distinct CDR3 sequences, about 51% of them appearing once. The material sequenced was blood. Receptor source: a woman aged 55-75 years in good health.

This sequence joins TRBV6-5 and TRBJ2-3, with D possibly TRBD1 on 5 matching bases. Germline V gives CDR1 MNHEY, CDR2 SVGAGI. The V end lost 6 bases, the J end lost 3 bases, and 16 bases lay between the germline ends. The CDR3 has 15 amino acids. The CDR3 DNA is TGTGCCAGCAGCCTAGGGGTCCCCAAGACAGATACGCAGTATTTT. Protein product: CASSLGVPKTDTQYF.

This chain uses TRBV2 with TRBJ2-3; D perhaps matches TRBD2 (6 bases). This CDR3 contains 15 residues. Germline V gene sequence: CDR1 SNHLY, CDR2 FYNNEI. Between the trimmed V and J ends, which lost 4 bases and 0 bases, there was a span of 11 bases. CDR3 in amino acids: CASSGLATSTDTQYF. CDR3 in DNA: TGTGCCAGCAGTGGGCTAGCGACTAGCACAGATACGCAGTATTTT. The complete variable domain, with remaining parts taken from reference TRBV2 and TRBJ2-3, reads EPEVTQTPSHQVTQMGQEVILRCVPISNHLYFYWYRQILGQKVEFLVSFYNNEISEKSEIFDDQFSVERPDGSNFTLKIRSTKLEDSAMYFCASSGLATSTDTQYFGPGTRLTVL.

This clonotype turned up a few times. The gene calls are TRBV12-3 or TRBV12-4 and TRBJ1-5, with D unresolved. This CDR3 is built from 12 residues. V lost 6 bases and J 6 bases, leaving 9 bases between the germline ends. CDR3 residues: CASSPPSQPQHF. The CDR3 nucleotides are TGTGCCAGCAGCCCCCCAAGTCAGCCCCAGCATTTT.

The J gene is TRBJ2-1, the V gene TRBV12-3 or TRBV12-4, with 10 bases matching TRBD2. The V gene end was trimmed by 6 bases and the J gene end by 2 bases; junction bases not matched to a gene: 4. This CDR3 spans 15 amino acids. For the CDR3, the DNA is TGTGCCAGCAGCTGGACTAGCGGACCCTACAATGAGCAGTTCTTC. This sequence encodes CASSWTSGPYNEQFF.

CDR3 in amino acids: CASSLARGQGAYNEQYF. In nucleotides, the CDR3 is TGTGCCAGCAGCTTAGCCCGGGGACAGGGGGCGTACAATGAGCAGTACTTC. The rearrangement joins TRBV7-2 to TRBJ2-1; TRBD1 agrees at 12 bases. The J call is doubtful: the DNA matches TRBJ2-7 better. The CDR3 is 17 residues long. The V gene's germline CDR1 is SGHTA and CDR2 FQGNSA.

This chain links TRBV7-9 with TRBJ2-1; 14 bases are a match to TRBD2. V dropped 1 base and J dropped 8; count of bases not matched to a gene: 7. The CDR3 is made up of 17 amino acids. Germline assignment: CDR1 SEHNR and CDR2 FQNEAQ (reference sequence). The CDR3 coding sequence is TGTGCCAGCAGCTTAGAGGGACTAGCGGGAGCTTCGGATGAGCAGTTCTTC. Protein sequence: CASSLEGLAGASDEQFF.

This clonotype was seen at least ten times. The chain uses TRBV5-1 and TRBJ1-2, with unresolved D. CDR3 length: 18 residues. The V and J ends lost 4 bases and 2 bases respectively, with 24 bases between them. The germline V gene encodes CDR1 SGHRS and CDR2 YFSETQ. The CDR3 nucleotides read TGCGCCAGCAGCCCTGGACGTCAGATTGCGGGTCCAAACTATGGCTACACCTTC. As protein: CASSPGRQIAGPNYGYTF.

This chain's CDR3 is CASRRAGQPAYEQYF. The CDR3 bases are TGTGCCAGCAGACGGGCCGGACAGCCAGCCTACGAGCAGTACTTC. This chain uses TRBV28 with TRBJ2-7; D possibly corresponds to TRBD1 (6 bases). The CDR3 consists of 15 residues. V was shortened by 6 bases and J by 2 bases, with 17 bases between the two germline ends. From germline, CDR1 is MDHEN and CDR2 SYDVKM.

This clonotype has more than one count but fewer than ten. CDR3 in amino acids: CASSSLAGPDTQYF. CDR3 coding DNA: TGTGCCAGCAGTTCACTAGCGGGACCAGATACGCAGTATTTT. J is TRBJ2-3 and V is TRBV28; TRBD2 agrees at 10 bases. The CDR3 length is 14 residues. The germline gives CDR1 MDHEN, CDR2 SYDVKM. The J segment lost 4 bases and the V segment lost 4 bases, leaving 2 bases of the junction unmatched.

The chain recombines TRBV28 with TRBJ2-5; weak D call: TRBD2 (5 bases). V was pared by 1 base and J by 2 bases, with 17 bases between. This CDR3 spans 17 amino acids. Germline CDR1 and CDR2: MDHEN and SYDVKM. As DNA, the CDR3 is TGTGCCAGCAGTTTATTCCCCAGGCGCGGGCAACAAGAGACCCAGTACTTC. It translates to CASSLFPRRGQQETQYF.

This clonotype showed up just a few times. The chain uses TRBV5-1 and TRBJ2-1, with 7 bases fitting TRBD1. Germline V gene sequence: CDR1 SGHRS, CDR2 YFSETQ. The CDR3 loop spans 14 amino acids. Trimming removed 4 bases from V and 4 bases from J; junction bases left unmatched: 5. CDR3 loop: CASSTGQEYNEQFF. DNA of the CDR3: TGCGCCAGCAGCACCGGACAGGAGTACAATGAGCAGTTCTTC.

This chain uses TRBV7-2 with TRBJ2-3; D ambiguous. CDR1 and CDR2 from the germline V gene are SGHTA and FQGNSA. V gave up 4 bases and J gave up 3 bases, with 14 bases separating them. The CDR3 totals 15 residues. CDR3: CASSSRIGGTDTQYF. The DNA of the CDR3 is TGTGCCAGCAGCTCCCGTATTGGTGGAACAGATACGCAGTATTTT.

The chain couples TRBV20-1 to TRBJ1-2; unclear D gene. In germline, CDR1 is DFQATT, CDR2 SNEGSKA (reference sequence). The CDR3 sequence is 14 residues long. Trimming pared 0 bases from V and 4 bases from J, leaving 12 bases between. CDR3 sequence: CSARDVKGPYGYTF. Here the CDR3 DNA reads TGCAGTGCTAGAGATGTAAAGGGTCCCTATGGCTACACCTTC.

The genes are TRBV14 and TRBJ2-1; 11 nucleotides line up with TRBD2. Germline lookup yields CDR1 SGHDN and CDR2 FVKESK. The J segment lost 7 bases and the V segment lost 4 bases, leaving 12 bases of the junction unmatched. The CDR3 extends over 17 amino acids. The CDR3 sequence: CASSRIKASGRLNEQFF. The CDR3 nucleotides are TGTGCCAGCAGCCGGATAAAGGCTAGCGGGAGGTTGAATGAGCAGTTCTTC.

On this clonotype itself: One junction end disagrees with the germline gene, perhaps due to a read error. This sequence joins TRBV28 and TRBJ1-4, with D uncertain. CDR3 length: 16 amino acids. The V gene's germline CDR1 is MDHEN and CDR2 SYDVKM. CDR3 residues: CVSSLGLTGPNEKLFF. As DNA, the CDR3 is TGTGTCAGCAGTTTAGGGCTCACCGGGCCTAATGAAAAACTGTTTTTT.

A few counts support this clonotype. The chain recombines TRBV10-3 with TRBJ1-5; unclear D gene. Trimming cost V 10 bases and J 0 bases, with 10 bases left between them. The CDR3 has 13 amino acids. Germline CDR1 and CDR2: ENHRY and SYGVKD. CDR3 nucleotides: TGTGCCACCGGCGGGTATAGCAATCAGCCCCAGCATTTT. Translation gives CATGGYSNQPQHF.

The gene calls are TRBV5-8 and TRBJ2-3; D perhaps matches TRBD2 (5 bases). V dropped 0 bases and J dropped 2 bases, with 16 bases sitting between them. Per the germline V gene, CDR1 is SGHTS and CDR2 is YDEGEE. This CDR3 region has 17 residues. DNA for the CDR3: TGTGCCAGCAGCTTGGGAGCGGCAGGTGGGATCACAGATACGCAGTATTTT. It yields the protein CASSLGAAGGITDTQYF.

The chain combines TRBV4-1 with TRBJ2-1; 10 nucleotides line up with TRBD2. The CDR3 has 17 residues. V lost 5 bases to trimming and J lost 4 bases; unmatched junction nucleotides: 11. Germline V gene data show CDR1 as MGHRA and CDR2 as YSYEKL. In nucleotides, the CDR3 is TGCGCCAGCAGCTTGGGGCCAGCGGGAGGGAGATACAATGAGCAGTTCTTC. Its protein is CASSLGPAGGRYNEQFF.

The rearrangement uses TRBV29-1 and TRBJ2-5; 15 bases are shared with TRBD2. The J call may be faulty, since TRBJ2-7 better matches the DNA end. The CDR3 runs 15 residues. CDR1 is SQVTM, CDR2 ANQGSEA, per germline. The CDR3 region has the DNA TGCAGCGTTGATTTGGGACTAGCGGGAGGTGCCGAGCAGTACTTC. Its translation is CSVDLGLAGGAEQYF.

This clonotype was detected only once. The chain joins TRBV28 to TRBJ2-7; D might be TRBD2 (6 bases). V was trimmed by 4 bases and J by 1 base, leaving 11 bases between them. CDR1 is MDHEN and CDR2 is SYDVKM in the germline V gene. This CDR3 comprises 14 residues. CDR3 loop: CASSSDYRSYEQYF. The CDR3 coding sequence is TGTGCCAGCAGTTCGGACTACCGATCCTACGAGCAGTACTTC.

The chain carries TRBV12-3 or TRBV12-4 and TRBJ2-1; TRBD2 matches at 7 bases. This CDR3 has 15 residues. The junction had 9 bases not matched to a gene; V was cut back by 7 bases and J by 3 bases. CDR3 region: CASTARTRSYNEQFF. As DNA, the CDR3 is TGTGCCAGCACCGCCAGGACTAGGAGCTACAATGAGCAGTTCTTC.